These 19 T cell receptor beta chains were sequenced from one sample in a study of control samples from healthy donors and cancer patients. TCRdb keeps only in-frame clones here, not all; method: immunoSEQ multiplex PCR. The sample carries tens of thousands of clones, around 90% recorded once. Sequenced sample: PBMCs. Source of these receptors: a man in his sixties with colorectal cancer.

The CDR3: CSVETTGLNTEAFF. The CDR3 DNA is TGCAGCGTTGAAACTACCGGGCTGAACACTGAAGCTTTCTTT. The V and J genes are TRBV29-1 and TRBJ1-1; D is unresolved. There are 14 residues in the CDR3. V lost 2 bases and J 0 bases, leaving 10 bases between the germline ends. From germline, CDR1 is SQVTM and CDR2 ANQGSEA.

The genes are TRBV9 and TRBJ2-7; the match to TRBD1 covers 7 bases. In germline, CDR1 is SGDLS, CDR2 YYNGEE. Germline trimming cut 2 bases from V and 0 bases from J; bases unmatched to any gene: 5. This CDR3 region has 15 residues. The CDR3 coding sequence is TGTGCCAGCAGCGTTAGACAGGGCCTCTCCTACGAGCAGTACTTC. Protein: CASSVRQGLSYEQYF.

This clone has only one observation. The gene calls are TRBV18 and TRBJ1-1, with no clear D. CDR1 is KGHSH, CDR2 LQKENI, per germline. V was pared by 1 base and J by 0 bases, with 12 bases between. This CDR3 comprises 16 residues. The CDR3: CASSPRAANMNTEAFF. In DNA form, the CDR3 reads TGTGCCAGCTCACCACGGGCAGCAAATATGAACACTGAAGCTTTCTTT.

This sequence joins TRBV7-9 and TRBJ1-5; 8 nucleotides line up with TRBD1. The V and J ends lost 0 bases and 3 bases, in that order; junction bases with no gene match: 1. The CDR3 has 15 amino acids. The germline CDR1 and CDR2 sequences are SEHNR and FQNEAQ (reference sequence). Here the CDR3 reads CASSLAGQVNQPQHF. For the CDR3, the DNA is TGTGCCAGCAGCTTAGCGGGACAGGTCAATCAGCCCCAGCATTTT.

The chain has TRBV29-1 and TRBJ2-1; D gene uncertain. This CDR3 is 15 amino acids long. V dropped 3 bases and J dropped 0 bases, with 12 bases sitting between them. CDR1 is SQVTM, CDR2 ANQGSEA, per germline. CDR3 residues: CSVDSKASSYNEQFF. The DNA of the CDR3 is TGCAGCGTTGATTCTAAGGCGAGCTCCTACAATGAGCAGTTCTTC.

The chain recombines TRBV19 with TRBJ2-2; 11 positions agree with TRBD2. Germline trimming cut 7 bases from V and 5 bases from J; bases unmatched to any gene: 9. The CDR3 has 16 residues. Per germline, CDR1 LNHDA and CDR2 SQIVND (reference sequence). The CDR3 coding sequence is TGTGCCAGTACTTTAGCGGGGGGGCCCGGGACCGGGGAGCTGTTTTTT. Translating it yields CASTLAGGPGTGELFF.

This clone was counted between two and nine times. This chain uses TRBV18 with TRBJ2-2, with D possibly matching TRBD2 (6 bases). Germline V gives CDR1 KGHSH, CDR2 LQKENI. V dropped 6 bases and J dropped 6 bases, with 11 bases sitting between them. This CDR3 spans 13 amino acids. CDR3 sequence reads: CASSPGVPGELFF. The CDR3 nucleotides are TGTGCCAGCTCGCCGGGGGTTCCCGGGGAGCTGTTTTTT.

The chain is built from TRBV27 and TRBJ2-1, with TRBD2 identical over 8 bases. This CDR3 spans 16 amino acids. Unmatched junction bases numbered 15, after V lost 5 bases and J lost 9 bases. The germline V gene has CDR1 MNHEY and CDR2 SMNVEV (reference sequence). CDR3 DNA sequence: TGTGCCAGCAGTCCAGGGGTAGCGGGGCTTACAGTTGAGCAGTTCTTC. This sequence encodes CASSPGVAGLTVEQFF.

The J gene is TRBJ2-5, the V gene TRBV3-1 (or the pseudogene TRBV3-2); TRBD2 is a possible D gene (5 bases). Germline V gene lookup returns CDR1 LGHDT and CDR2 YNNKEL (reference sequence). The CDR3 sequence is 13 residues long. The V and J ends lost 1 base and 9 bases respectively, with 12 bases between them. The CDR3 sequence: CASSQGGRAAQYF. Here the CDR3 DNA reads TGTGCCAGCAGCCAAGGGGGAAGAGCGGCCCAGTACTTC.

The chain employs TRBV7-9 and TRBJ1-2; D is uncertain. CDR1 is SEHNR and CDR2 is FQNEAQ in the germline V gene (reference sequence). V was trimmed by 3 bases and J by 1 base, leaving 6 bases between them. This CDR3 region has 13 residues. The CDR3 DNA is TGTGCCAGCAGCTTTTCCGATAACTATGGCTACACCTTC. Amino acid sequence: CASSFSDNYGYTF.

The chain has TRBV7-2 and TRBJ1-2; 8 positions match TRBD1. Germline CDR1 is SGHTA and CDR2 is FQGNSA. The length of the CDR3 is 17 residues. J was trimmed by 5 bases and V by 5 bases; bases with no gene match: 16. In DNA, the CDR3 is TGTGCCAGCAGCCTCAGACAGGGGCGGTCGTTGTCATATGGCTACACCTTC. Translating it yields CASSLRQGRSLSYGYTF.

The J gene is TRBJ1-4, the V gene TRBV5-1, with a possible D match to TRBD1 (5 bases). The V end lost 0 bases, the J end lost 0 bases, and 18 bases lay between the germline ends. Looked up from germline, CDR1 is SGHRS and CDR2 is YFSETQ. The CDR3 consists of 19 residues. This CDR3 is CASSLGLITGLATNEKLFF. CDR3 sequence (DNA): TGCGCCAGCAGCTTGGGCCTTATTACAGGCCTTGCAACTAATGAAAAACTGTTTTTT.

The chain has TRBV4-1 and TRBJ1-1; 7 bases map to TRBD1. Germline values: CDR1 MGHRA, CDR2 YSYEKL. The CDR3 totals 14 residues. Trimming removed 6 bases from V and 6 bases from J; junction bases left unmatched: 10. CDR3 loop: CASSRGHPTSEAFF. The CDR3, as DNA: TGCGCCAGCAGTAGGGGGCACCCGACCTCTGAAGCTTTCTTT.

The CDR3 reads CASRRLSGELFF. In DNA form, the CDR3 reads TGTGCCAGCCGGCGATTGAGTGGGGAGCTGTTTTTT. The rearrangement joins TRBV6-5 to TRBJ2-2; no clear D gene. Trimming left V 8 bases short and J 8 bases short, with 12 bases between. Germline CDR1 MNHEY, CDR2 SVGAGI. The CDR3 has 12 amino acids.

The V and J genes are TRBV20-1 and TRBJ1-2; D not resolved. Germline V CDR1 and CDR2: DFQATT, SNEGSKA (reference sequence). The CDR3 is made up of 12 amino acids. The V and J ends lost 3 bases and 2 bases respectively, with 7 bases between them. This CDR3 reads CSASNRNYGYTF. CDR3 bases: TGCAGTGCTAGTAACCGGAACTATGGCTACACCTTC.

The genes are TRBV7-9 and TRBJ2-3; 9 bases line up with TRBD2. The J segment lost 2 bases and the V segment lost 4 bases, leaving 13 bases of the junction unmatched. This CDR3 region has 18 residues. Germline V gene data show CDR1 as SEHNR and CDR2 as FQNEAQ (reference sequence). CDR3 amino acids: CASSSRVSSGGHTDTQYF. The CDR3 DNA follows: TGTGCCAGCAGCTCGCGGGTGTCCAGCGGGGGGCACACAGATACGCAGTATTTT.

The chain links TRBV6-5 to TRBJ1-1; no clear D gene. The CDR3 has 13 residues. Germline CDR1 reads MNHEY; CDR2 reads SVGAGI. V lost 8 bases, J lost 0 bases, and 10 bases lay in between. CDR3 in DNA: TGTGCCAGCTCGGGGTCGGTGAACACTGAAGCTTTCTTT. Protein sequence: CASSGSVNTEAFF.

The rearrangement links TRBV5-4 to TRBJ2-7; 9 bases align to TRBD2. V lost 2 bases and J lost 5; bases outside the gene matches: 11. Germline values: CDR1 SGHNT, CDR2 YYREEE (reference sequence). This CDR3 contains 16 residues. The CDR3 loop is CASSLRPSGATHEQYF. In DNA, the CDR3 is TGTGCCAGCAGCTTACGACCTAGCGGGGCTACCCACGAGCAGTACTTC.

The chain carries TRBV18 and TRBJ2-5, with 10 bases fitting TRBD2. J gave up 3 bases and V 1 base, and 5 bases lay outside the gene matches. The germline CDR1 and CDR2 sequences are KGHSH and LQKENI. The CDR3 has 16 amino acids. This CDR3 reads CASSPQLAGGKETQYF. DNA for the CDR3: TGTGCCAGCTCACCACAGTTAGCGGGGGGAAAAGAGACCCAGTACTTC.